The clone carrying this TCR beta chain appeared a few times. These data originate in a study of T-cell reconstitution after alpha-beta-depleted transplantation in children. Molecular barcoding with unique molecular identifiers was used for the TCRbeta library. MiXCR was run by TCRdb on the PCR reads, yielding one entry per CDR3 protein. The data show over 200,000 distinct CDR3 sequences, approximately 9.5% seen once. This sequence originates from a human donor who donated a stem cell graft to a child with acute lymphoblastic leukemia. Sequenced material: PBMCs from the stem cell graft donor, taken from the stem cell graft.

CDR3 nucleotides: TGTGCCAGCAGCCTCTCAGGAGGTGGGGCCAACGTCCTGACTTTC. Protein sequence: CASSLSGGGANVLTF. The chain combines TRBV7-9 with TRBJ2-6; weak D call: TRBD2 (5 bases). CDR3 size: 15 residues. V was shortened by 5 bases and J by 3 bases, with 11 bases between the two germline ends. Germline CDR1 is SEHNR and CDR2 is FQNEAQ (reference sequence).